This T cell receptor (beta chain) was observed in a study of blood T cell repertoires in COVID-19. Overall study: Samples taken during acute and convalescent COVID-19 were collected in the United States, Italy and Spain. PBMCs, B-cell-depleted T cells, or T cells provided the cDNA or gDNA that made up the material.

Source study methods: Reference gene primer amplification gave nucleated cell count estimates. The protocol was immunoSEQ multiplex PCR, while the TCRdb copy is restricted to in-frame clones and leaves out a portion. That table supplies the V and J calls and clone size; D and trimming were determined from the DNA. Here the sample spans 150,000 to 200,000 clones, roughly four fifths being singletons. Germline lookup yields CDR1 SGHDN and CDR2 FVKESK. V was cut by 4 bases and J by 12 bases, with 16 bases left in between. CDR3 length: 13 residues. The sequenced sample was peripheral blood. The TCR sequence derives from a woman aged 80 or over with acute or convalescent COVID-19. The gene calls are TRBV14 and TRBJ2-1; no firm D call. The chain's CDR3 is CASSLNPNPRQFF. As DNA, the CDR3 is TGTGCCAGCAGCCTAAACCCAAACCCCAGGCAGTTCTTC.